A single sample is the source of the 25 T cell receptor beta chains below, sequenced in a study of Ad26.COV2.S vaccination and SARS-CoV-2 variants. As for treatment: over 15 received Ad26.COV2.S at low or high dose, single or two shots; several received placebo; per-sample allocation not given. Day 63 after the first injection of vaccine or placebo was the sampling time. Produced via immunoSEQ multiplex PCR; TCRdb's table is partial and in-frame only. Of roughly 380,000 clones in the sample, around 87% are singletons; the top ten hold 3.6%. Material: peripheral blood, obtained in a trial of Ad26.COV2.S vaccine versus placebo. These receptors came from a person aged 18-60 years who received the Ad26.COV2.S COVID-19 vaccine or a placebo.

The V call is TRBV5-1, the J call TRBJ1-6; no reliable D call. The CDR3 sequence is 15 residues long. Germline CDR1 is SGHRS and CDR2 is YFSETQ. Trimming took 0 bases from V and 7 from J, leaving 11 bases between them. CDR3 nucleotide sequence: TGCGCCAGCAGCTTGGTCCCTACGGAGAATTCACCCCTCCACTTT. Its translation is CASSLVPTENSPLHF.

This sequence joins TRBV4-2 and TRBJ2-2, with 7 bases identical to TRBD1. Germline CDR1 is LGHNA and CDR2 is YNFKEQ. The CDR3 length is 20 residues. The junction had 15 bases not matched to a gene; V was cut back by 2 bases and J by 0 bases. The CDR3 here is CASSQNPSPGTDTNTGELFF. CDR3 nucleotide sequence: TGTGCCAGCAGCCAAAACCCAAGCCCCGGGACAGACACGAACACCGGGGAGCTGTTTTTT.

Here the CDR3 reads CASSLGGAGKLFF. CDR3 DNA sequence: TGCGCCAGCAGCTTGGGTGGGGCCGGAAAACTGTTTTTT. The gene calls are TRBV5-1 and TRBJ1-4, with D possibly TRBD1 on 5 matching bases. In germline, CDR1 is SGHRS, CDR2 YFSETQ. V was clipped by 0 bases and J by 10 bases, with 10 bases between them. The CDR3 covers 13 residues.

The chain links TRBV23-1 to TRBJ2-4, with D maybe TRBD1 (6 bases). TRBV23-1 is assigned to the ORF class and has an uncertain function. V lost 8 bases, J lost 1 base, and 21 bases lay in between. The CDR3 loop spans 17 amino acids. CDR3 loop: CASVVRGGGSAKNIQYF. The CDR3 DNA is TGCGCCAGCGTCGTGCGAGGGGGTGGTTCGGCCAAAAACATTCAGTACTTC.

The chain is built from TRBV5-1 and TRBJ1-1; unclear D gene. V lost 4 bases to trimming and J lost 4 bases, with 11 bases between them. Germline CDR1 is SGHRS and CDR2 is YFSETQ. This CDR3 is built from 13 residues. The CDR3, as DNA: TGCGCCAGCAGCACCAAGACCCTCACTGAAGCTTTCTTT. It translates to CASSTKTLTEAFF.

The chain recombines TRBV4-1 with TRBJ2-1; D may be TRBD1 (5 bases). The germline gives CDR1 MGHRA, CDR2 YSYEKL. Deletions cut 1 base from V and 7 bases from J, with 14 bases between. This CDR3 is 15 amino acids long. CDR3 protein: CASSQAKGPGNEQFF. CDR3 DNA: TGCGCCAGCAGCCAAGCTAAGGGGCCAGGAAATGAGCAGTTCTTC.

The rearrangement links TRBV6-5 to TRBJ1-6; D not resolved. The CDR3 length is 15 residues. Trimming removed 0 bases at V and 7 bases at J, with 10 bases between. Per the germline V gene, CDR1 is MNHEY and CDR2 is SVGAGI. This CDR3 reads CASSYSMPGNSPLHF. The DNA of the CDR3 is TGTGCCAGCAGTTACTCGATGCCAGGAAATTCACCCCTCCACTTT.

CDR3 sequence (DNA): TGTGCCAGCAGCCCCCTCGGCGGGGAGCTGTTTTTT. This sequence encodes CASSPLGGELFF. This chain connects TRBV9 to TRBJ2-2, with D unresolved. The CDR3 totals 12 residues. CDR1 and CDR2 (germline): SGDLS, YYNGEE. The ends were cut back, 4 bases at V and 7 bases at J, with 8 bases in the middle.

The V gene is TRBV28, the J gene TRBJ2-3; D is uncertain. Trimming pared 7 bases from V and 6 bases from J, leaving 8 bases between. There are 11 residues in the CDR3. Germline lookup yields CDR1 MDHEN and CDR2 SYDVKM. CDR3 bases: TGTGCCAGCAAGGTGCGGGATACGCAGTATTTT. Encoded protein: CASKVRDTQYF.

The chain uses TRBV29-1 and TRBJ2-7; tentative D call: TRBD2 (6 bases). This CDR3 is built from 16 residues. Trimming cost V 7 bases and J 1 base, with 23 bases left between them. Germline-derived CDR1 and CDR2 are SQVTM and ANQGSEA. The CDR3 nucleotides read TGCAGCGCCCTGGGCGGGGACTCCTTACCTTCCTACGAGCAGTACTTC. Translation: CSALGGDSLPSYEQYF.

This sequence joins TRBV10-3 and TRBJ2-2; D possibly corresponds to TRBD1 (5 bases). CDR1 is ENHRY, CDR2 SYGVKD, per germline. The length of the CDR3 is 14 residues. The germline V and J ends were trimmed by 2 bases and 4 bases, with 8 bases remaining between them. CDR3 region: CAISERGGTGELFF. CDR3 DNA sequence: TGTGCCATCAGTGAGAGGGGTGGCACCGGGGAGCTGTTTTTT.

The V gene is TRBV7-2, the J gene TRBJ2-1, with 15 bases fitting TRBD2. V lost 5 bases to trimming and J lost 10 bases; unmatched junction nucleotides: 3. There are 14 residues in the CDR3. CDR1 and CDR2 from the germline V gene are SGHTA and FQGNSA. As DNA, the CDR3 is TGTGCCAGCAGCCCGGGGACTAGCGGGGGGGAGCAGTTCTTC. Translating gives CASSPGTSGGEQFF.

This chain connects TRBV7-9 to TRBJ2-1; 10 positions agree with TRBD2. After removal of 2 bases from V and 5 bases from J, the junction contained 9 bases not matched to a gene. CDR3 length: 17 amino acids. Germline CDR1 SEHNR, CDR2 FQNEAQ (reference sequence). The CDR3: CASSLRGLAGDDNEQFF. CDR3 nucleotides: TGTGCCAGCAGCTTAAGGGGTCTAGCGGGGGACGACAATGAGCAGTTCTTC.

The gene calls are TRBV6-2 or TRBV6-3 and TRBJ2-2; possibly TRBD1 or TRBD2 for D (6 bases each). This CDR3 region has 15 residues. In germline, CDR1 is MNHEY, CDR2 SVGEGT. The V end was cut by 6 bases, the J end by 8 bases, with 19 bases between. This CDR3 is CASSKRTGAGGELFF. In nucleotides, the CDR3 is TGTGCCAGCAGCAAGAGGACGGGGGCTGGTGGGGAGCTGTTTTTT.

The count of this clone is one. The chain links TRBV7-3 to TRBJ2-6, with D uncertain. CDR1 and CDR2 (germline): SGHTA, FQGTGA. V was cut by 1 base and J by 0 bases, with 10 bases left in between. The CDR3 length is 17 residues. CDR3 amino acids: CASSLRPANSGANVLTF. CDR3 in DNA: TGTGCCAGCAGCTTAAGGCCCGCCAACTCTGGGGCCAACGTCCTGACTTTC.

The rearrangement joins TRBV4-1 to TRBJ2-1, with D perhaps TRBD1 (6 bases). CDR1 MGHRA and CDR2 YSYEKL come from the germline V gene. V was pared by 5 bases and J by 7 bases, with 21 bases between. CDR3 length: 16 residues. In DNA form, the CDR3 reads TGCGCCAGCAGCGCTCGTCGGGCCACAGGGTTGAATGAGCAGTTCTTC. Residues: CASSARRATGLNEQFF.

This clone was detected a few times. The V gene is TRBV7-9, the J gene TRBJ2-2; 8 bases map to TRBD1. Germline loops: CDR1 SEHNR, CDR2 FQNEAQ (reference sequence). The CDR3 is made up of 14 amino acids. The J segment lost 2 bases and the V segment lost 11 bases, leaving 7 bases of the junction unmatched. The CDR3 coding sequence is TGTGCCGAGGGCGGACAGGGAAACACCGGGGAGCTGTTTTTT. It codes for CAEGGQGNTGELFF. Supplemented by reference TRBV7-9 and TRBJ2-2, the full variable domain reads DTGVSQNPRHKITKRGQNVTFRCDPISEHNRLYWYRQTLGQGPEFLTYFQNEAQLEKSRLLSDRFSAERPKGSFSTLEIQRTEQGDSAMYLCAEGGQGNTGELFFGEGSRLTVL.

J is TRBJ2-4 and V is TRBV3-1 (or the pseudogene TRBV3-2); D is perhaps TRBD2 (5 bases). The CDR3 loop spans 14 amino acids. Trimming removed 1 base at V and 2 bases at J, with 6 bases between. Germline V gene lookup returns CDR1 LGHDT and CDR2 YNNKEL (reference sequence). CDR3 DNA: TGTGCCAGCAGCCAAGGGACTCCCAAAAACATTCAGTACTTC. This translates into CASSQGTPKNIQYF.

The genes are TRBV29-1 and TRBJ2-1; no clear D gene. With 7 bases removed from V and 6 bases from J, the gap between germline ends came to 13 bases. The CDR3 sequence is 12 residues long. Germline CDR1 SQVTM, CDR2 ANQGSEA. The CDR3 protein is CSANVYGNEQFF. CDR3 sequence (DNA): TGCAGCGCCAATGTCTATGGCAATGAGCAGTTCTTC.

This sequence joins TRBV19 and TRBJ2-2, with a possible D match to TRBD2 (6 bases). The CDR3 loop spans 15 amino acids. Trimming shortened V by 6 bases and J by 4 bases, and 15 bases separated the two germline ends. Germline assignment: CDR1 LNHDA and CDR2 SQIVND (reference sequence). CDR3 coding DNA: TGTGCCAGTAGCACCTCTAGCGTCCTCACCGGGGAGCTGTTTTTT. Residues: CASSTSSVLTGELFF.

The table lists this clone with a count of one. The chain combines TRBV3-1 (or the pseudogene TRBV3-2) with TRBJ1-2; D is ambiguous. V was clipped by 0 bases and J by 6 bases, with 17 bases between them. The CDR3 runs to 16 residues. The germline V gene has CDR1 LGHDT and CDR2 YNNKEL (reference sequence). The CDR3 DNA is TGTGCCAGCAGCCAAGATGATAGGCAGGCCTCAAATGGCTACACCTTC. It codes for CASSQDDRQASNGYTF.

V is TRBV29-1 and J is TRBJ2-7; D may be TRBD2 (6 bases). Germline V CDR1 and CDR2: SQVTM, ANQGSEA. The CDR3 runs to 15 residues. Trimming removed 0 bases at V and 0 bases at J, with 12 bases between. DNA of the CDR3: TGCAGCGTTGAAGATCTTCGGGAGAACTCCTACGAGCAGTACTTC. This codes for CSVEDLRENSYEQYF.

The chain joins TRBV19 to TRBJ2-2; tentatively, D is TRBD1 (6 bases). Germline V gives CDR1 LNHDA, CDR2 SQIVND (reference sequence). The CDR3 is made up of 16 amino acids. The V end lost 4 bases, the J end lost 8 bases, and 20 bases lay between the germline ends. The CDR3 DNA sequence: TGTGCCAGTAGTACGCGGCCCGGACAGAATGCTGGGGAGCTGTTTTTT. Translation gives CASSTRPGQNAGELFF.

This clone has a handful of counts. The J gene is TRBJ1-2, the V gene TRBV4-2; no clear D. The germline gives CDR1 LGHNA, CDR2 YNFKEQ. Trimming removed 0 bases from V and 8 bases from J, with 16 bases in between. The length of the CDR3 is 15 residues. Written as DNA, the CDR3 is TGTGCCAGCAGCCAAGATAGTACAGCATATGACGGCTACACCTTC. Its translation: CASSQDSTAYDGYTF.

V usage is TRBV7-8 and J usage is TRBJ2-3; 11 positions agree with TRBD2. The CDR3 consists of 16 residues. The V segment lost 5 bases and the J segment 3 bases; nucleotides outside the gene matches: 7. From germline, CDR1 is SGHVS and CDR2 FQNEAQ. This CDR3 is CASSPLTSGVTDTQYF. Here the CDR3 DNA reads TGTGCCAGCAGCCCCTTGACTAGCGGGGTGACAGATACGCAGTATTTT.